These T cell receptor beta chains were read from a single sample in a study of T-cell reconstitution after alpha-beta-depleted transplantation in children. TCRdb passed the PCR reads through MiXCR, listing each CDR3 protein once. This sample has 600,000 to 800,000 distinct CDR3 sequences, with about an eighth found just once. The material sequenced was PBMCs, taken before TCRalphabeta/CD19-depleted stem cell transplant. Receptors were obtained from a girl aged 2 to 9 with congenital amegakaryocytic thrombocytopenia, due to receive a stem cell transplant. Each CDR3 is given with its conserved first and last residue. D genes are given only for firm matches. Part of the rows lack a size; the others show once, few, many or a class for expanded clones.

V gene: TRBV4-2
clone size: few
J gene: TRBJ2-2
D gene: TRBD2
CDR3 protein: CASSPGTSAPLGNTGELFF
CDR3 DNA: TGTGCCAGCAGCCCCGGGACTAGCGCTCCTTTGGGGAACACCGGGGAGCTGTTTTTT

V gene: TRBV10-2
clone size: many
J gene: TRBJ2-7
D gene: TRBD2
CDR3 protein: CASWGLEGYEQYF
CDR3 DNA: TGCGCCAGCTGGGGACTAGAGGGCTACGAGCAGTACTTC

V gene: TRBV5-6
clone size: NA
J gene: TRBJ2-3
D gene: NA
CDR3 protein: CASSYEPRTDTQYF
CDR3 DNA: TGTGCCAGCAGCTACGAACCTCGCACAGATACGCAGTATTTT

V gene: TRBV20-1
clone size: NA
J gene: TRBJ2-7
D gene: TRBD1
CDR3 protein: CSARDGTGYEQYF
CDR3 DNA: TGCAGTGCTAGAGATGGGACAGGATACGAGCAGTACTTC

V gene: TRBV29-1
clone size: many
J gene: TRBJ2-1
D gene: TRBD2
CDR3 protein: CSVESGSGDEQFF
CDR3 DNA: TGCAGCGTAGAAAGCGGGAGCGGAGATGAGCAGTTCTTC

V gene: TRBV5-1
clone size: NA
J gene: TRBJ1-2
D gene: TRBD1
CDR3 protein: CASSLKRIGGRTNYGYTF
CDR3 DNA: TGCGCCAGCAGTCTGAAGCGGATAGGGGGCCGAACTAACTATGGCTACACCTTC

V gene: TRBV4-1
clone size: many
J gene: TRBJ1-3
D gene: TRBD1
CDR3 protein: CASSSPGQSRNTIYF
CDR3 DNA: TGCGCCAGCAGCTCTCCGGGACAGAGCAGAAACACCATATATTTT

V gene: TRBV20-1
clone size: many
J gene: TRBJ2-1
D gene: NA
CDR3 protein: CSARDFFVRGNYNEQFF
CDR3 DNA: TGCAGTGCTAGAGATTTTTTTGTCCGGGGAAATTACAATGAGCAGTTCTTC

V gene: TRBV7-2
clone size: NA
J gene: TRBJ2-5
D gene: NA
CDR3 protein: CANSLAFGRDKETQYF
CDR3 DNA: TGTGCCAACAGCTTAGCGTTCGGCAGGGACAAAGAGACCCAGTACTTC

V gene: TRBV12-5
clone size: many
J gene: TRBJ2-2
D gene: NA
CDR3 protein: CASGHGPGELFF
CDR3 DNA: TGTGCTAGTGGCCACGGTCCCGGGGAGCTGTTTTTT

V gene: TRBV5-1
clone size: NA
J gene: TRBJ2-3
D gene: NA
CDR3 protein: CASSLRPRQYGTDTQYF
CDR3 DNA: TGCGCCAGCAGCTTGCGACCGAGACAGTATGGCACAGATACGCAGTATTTT

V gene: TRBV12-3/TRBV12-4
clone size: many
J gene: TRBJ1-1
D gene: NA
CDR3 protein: CASSSAPTWGAEATEAFF
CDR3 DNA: TGTGCCAGCAGCTCAGCCCCTACGTGGGGGGCCGAGGCCACTGAAGCTTTCTTT

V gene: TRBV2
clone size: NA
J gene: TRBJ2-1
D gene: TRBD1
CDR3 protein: CACCSTGQAKTLNNDEQFF
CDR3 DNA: TGTGCCTGCTGTTCGACAGGACAGGCTAAGACTCTTAATAACGATGAGCAGTTCTTC

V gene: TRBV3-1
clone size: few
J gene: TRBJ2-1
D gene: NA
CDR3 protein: CASSLQGGNDEQFF
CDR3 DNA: TGTGCCAGCAGCCTCCAGGGGGGGAACGATGAGCAGTTCTTC

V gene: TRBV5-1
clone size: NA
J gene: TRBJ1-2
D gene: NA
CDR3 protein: CASSYSGGNYGYTF
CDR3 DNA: TGCGCCAGCAGCTACTCGGGAGGGAACTATGGCTACACCTTC

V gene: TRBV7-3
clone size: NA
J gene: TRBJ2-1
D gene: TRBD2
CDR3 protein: CASSAPGTSGRNEQFF
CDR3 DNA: TGTGCCAGCAGCGCTCCTGGGACTAGCGGGAGAAATGAGCAGTTCTTC

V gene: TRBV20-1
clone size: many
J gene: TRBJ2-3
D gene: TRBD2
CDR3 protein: CSASVLAPTDTQYF
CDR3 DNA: TGCAGTGCTAGTGTACTAGCGCCCACAGATACGCAGTATTTT